These 25 T cell receptor beta chains came from one sample sequenced in a study of T cell responses to AZD1222 COVID-19 vaccine. Using immunoSEQ multiplex PCR, the repertoire was profiled, and TCRdb retains in-frame clones only, with some absent. The table lists 89,000 or so clones, roughly 85% of them singletons. The sample consisted of peripheral blood, taken on day 0 of AZD1222 vaccination. Source of these receptors: an adult in good health.

The V call is TRBV6-4, the J call TRBJ1-1; no firm D call. Germline loops: CDR1 MRHNA, CDR2 SNTAGT. The V end was cut by 4 bases, the J end by 1 base, with 7 bases between. The CDR3 totals 13 residues. CDR3 nucleotide sequence: TGTGCCAGCAGTGCGGAGGAGAACACTGAAGCTTTCTTT. It codes for CASSAEENTEAFF.

The rearrangement uses TRBV28 and TRBJ2-3; D might be TRBD1 or TRBD2, each matching 5 bases. V was pared by 3 bases and J by 4 bases, with 20 bases between. The CDR3 is made up of 17 amino acids. CDR1 is MDHEN and CDR2 is SYDVKM in the germline V gene. CDR3 coding DNA: TGTGCCAGCAGTTTCTCAGAAGGGACCCGAGGGGCAGATACGCAGTATTTT. Protein: CASSFSEGTRGADTQYF.

The rearrangement uses TRBV28 and TRBJ1-2; D is possibly TRBD1 (5 bases). With 7 bases removed from V and 8 bases from J, the gap between germline ends came to 20 bases. This CDR3 is built from 14 residues. Germline V gene sequence: CDR1 MDHEN, CDR2 SYDVKM. The DNA for the CDR3 is TGTGCCAGCACCCCCCAGGGCAGGGAGGACGGCTACACCTTC. It translates to CASTPQGREDGYTF.

The table lists this clone with a count of one. The genes are TRBV9 and TRBJ2-7; TRBD2 agrees at 16 bases. CDR1 is SGDLS and CDR2 is YYNGEE in the germline V gene. V lost 4 bases to trimming and J lost 0 bases; unmatched junction nucleotides: 7. The CDR3 runs to 18 residues. CDR3 DNA sequence: TGTGCCAGCAGCATCGGGACTAGCGGGAGGGTAAGCTCCTACGAGCAGTACTTC. Residues: CASSIGTSGRVSSYEQYF.

The gene calls are TRBV19 and TRBJ2-2; 9 bases map to TRBD1. J was trimmed by 7 bases and V by 5 bases; bases with no gene match: 5. Per germline, CDR1 LNHDA and CDR2 SQIVND (reference sequence). The CDR3 spans 14 residues. The CDR3 region is CASSPGQGFGELFF. The CDR3 DNA is TGTGCCAGTAGTCCCGGACAGGGGTTCGGGGAGCTGTTTTTT.

The chain employs TRBV19 and TRBJ1-6, with 7 bases matching TRBD1. Germline CDR1 LNHDA, CDR2 SQIVND (reference sequence). Trimming took 7 bases from V and 11 from J; bases not matched to a gene: 11. This CDR3 is 14 amino acids long. CDR3 nucleotide sequence: TGTGCCAGTACCGGAGTCCAGGGGGGAGCACCCCTCCACTTT. It encodes CASTGVQGGAPLHF.

The rearrangement links TRBV7-3 to TRBJ2-3, with D hard to call. Germline lookup yields CDR1 SGHTA and CDR2 FQGTGA. The CDR3 is 13 amino acids. Trimming shortened V by 2 bases and J by 4 bases, and 7 bases separated the two germline ends. The CDR3 DNA reads as TGTGCCAGCAGCTTAGACAATGCAGATACGCAGTATTTT. Protein: CASSLDNADTQYF.

The J gene is TRBJ1-2, the V gene TRBV9; the D is unclear. The germline V and J ends were trimmed by 0 bases and 4 bases, with 10 bases remaining between them. The germline gives CDR1 SGDLS, CDR2 YYNGEE. This CDR3 contains 14 residues. The CDR3 protein is CASSVGLGSYGYTF. The CDR3 bases are TGTGCCAGCAGCGTAGGGCTCGGATCCTATGGCTACACCTTC.

The chain couples TRBV6-5 to TRBJ2-7; TRBD1 is a possible D gene (6 bases). V was trimmed by 7 bases and J by 3 bases, leaving 16 bases between them. The CDR3 has 14 residues. Germline V gives CDR1 MNHEY, CDR2 SVGAGI. The CDR3 is CASKQGELIYEQYF. The CDR3 coding sequence is TGTGCCAGCAAACAGGGTGAACTAATCTACGAGCAGTACTTC.

The gene calls are TRBV6-5 and TRBJ2-7, with D possibly matching TRBD2 (6 bases). This CDR3 has 13 residues. The germline V gene has CDR1 MNHEY and CDR2 SVGAGI. The V end lost 11 bases, the J end lost 6 bases, and 20 bases lay between the germline ends. The CDR3 region has the DNA TGTGCCCACTCCAGGGAGGCTCGGCTCGAGCAGTACTTC. This codes for CAHSREARLEQYF.

The CDR3 reads CASSQPKKSGSSYNEQFF. CDR3 in DNA: TGTGCCAGCAGCCAACCTAAAAAGAGCGGTAGCTCCTACAATGAGCAGTTCTTC. This chain links TRBV3-1 (or the pseudogene TRBV3-2) with TRBJ2-1, with D possibly matching TRBD2 (5 bases). V lost 2 bases and J lost 0, with 17 bases in between. CDR1 and CDR2 (germline): LGHDT, YNNKEL (reference sequence). The CDR3 is 18 residues long.

The chain combines TRBV12-3 or TRBV12-4 with TRBJ1-5, with TRBD1 as a possible D gene (6 bases). The CDR3 sequence is 13 residues long. Trimming pared 6 bases from V and 4 bases from J, leaving 10 bases between. The CDR3 region is CASRSGANQPQHF. The CDR3 bases are TGTGCCAGCAGATCGGGGGCAAATCAGCCCCAGCATTTT.

The DNA of the CDR3 is TGTGCCAGTCGCAGGGGGCGAGGTAATTCACCCCTCCACTTT. This codes for CASRRGRGNSPLHF. This chain connects TRBV19 to TRBJ1-6; 8 bases line up with TRBD1. Losses at the gene ends were 8 bases for V and 6 bases for J; bases not matched to a gene: 6. The CDR3 runs to 14 residues. Germline V gene lookup returns CDR1 LNHDA and CDR2 SQIVND (reference sequence). The full variable domain, rest sourced from reference TRBV19 and TRBJ1-6, is DGGITQSPKYLFRKEGQNVTLSCEQNLNHDAMYWYRQDPGQGLRLIYYSQIVNDFQKGDIAEGYSVSREKKESFPLTVTSAQKNPTAFYLCASRRGRGNSPLHFGNGTRLTVT.

A few counts support this clone. The CDR3 is CASSYLLANQETQYF. The CDR3, as DNA: TGTGCCAGCAGTTACCTACTAGCGAACCAAGAGACCCAGTACTTC. V and J are TRBV6-2 or TRBV6-3 and TRBJ2-5; 7 nucleotides line up with TRBD2. This CDR3 region has 15 residues. Unmatched junction bases numbered 3, after V lost 2 bases and J lost 0 bases. In germline, CDR1 is MNHEY, CDR2 SVGEGT.

This clone was counted between two and nine times. J is TRBJ2-1 and V is TRBV5-6; D tentatively fits TRBD1 or TRBD2 (5 bases each). V shed 4 bases and J shed 6 bases, with 14 bases lying between them. This CDR3 region has 14 residues. Germline CDR1 and CDR2: SGHDT and YYEEEE. CDR3 in DNA: TGTGCCAGCAGCCCCAGAGAGGGACCCAATGAGCAGTTCTTC. Protein product: CASSPREGPNEQFF.

In its sample, this clone was seen once. The gene calls are TRBV19 and TRBJ2-7; 7 bases map to TRBD1. Germline lookup yields CDR1 LNHDA and CDR2 SQIVND (reference sequence). CDR3 size: 15 residues. V lost 3 bases to trimming and J lost 0 bases; unmatched junction nucleotides: 5. The CDR3 reads CASSIDAGGSYEQYF. The CDR3 bases are TGTGCCAGTAGTATCGATGCAGGGGGCTCCTACGAGCAGTACTTC.

This rearrangement joins TRBV6-1 to TRBJ2-3; 14 bases align to TRBD2. CDR1 MNHNS and CDR2 SASEGT come from the germline V gene. V lost 5 bases, J lost 7 bases, and 8 bases stayed unmatched. This CDR3 is 16 amino acids long. The DNA for the CDR3 is TGTGCCAGCAGTCAAGGGACTAGCGGGAGAGCGTATACGCAGTATTTT. Amino acids: CASSQGTSGRAYTQYF.

The chain carries TRBV11-2 and TRBJ1-2; possible D gene TRBD1, 5 bases. In germline, CDR1 is SGHAT, CDR2 FQNNGV. V lost 2 bases and J lost 4, with 8 bases in between. The CDR3 spans 13 residues. The chain's CDR3 is CASSLTGLYGYTF. CDR3 DNA: TGTGCCAGCAGCTTAACAGGCCTCTATGGCTACACCTTC.

The chain joins TRBV6-5 to TRBJ2-7; perhaps TRBD1 as D (5 bases). The CDR3 is 14 amino acids. Trimming pared 0 bases from V and 2 bases from J, leaving 8 bases between. Germline CDR1 reads MNHEY; CDR2 reads SVGAGI. The CDR3 here is CASSYSQGTYEQYF. CDR3 in DNA: TGTGCCAGCAGTTACTCGCAGGGAACCTACGAGCAGTACTTC.

This chain connects TRBV29-1 to TRBJ1-1; possible D gene TRBD1, 5 bases. Trimming left V 7 bases short and J 1 base short, with 10 bases between. The CDR3 covers 12 residues. Germline CDR1 and CDR2: SQVTM and ANQGSEA. The DNA for the CDR3 is TGCAGCGGGGGGGGAGAGAACACTGAAGCTTTCTTT. This translates into CSGGGENTEAFF.

The CDR3 coding sequence is TGTGCCAGCAGCTTCACAGCCCAGAATGGAGATACGCAGTATTTT. Residues: CASSFTAQNGDTQYF. This rearrangement joins TRBV7-9 to TRBJ2-3; unclear D gene. The V gene's germline CDR1 is SEHNR and CDR2 FQNEAQ (reference sequence). The CDR3 covers 15 residues. The V end lost 3 bases, the J end lost 5 bases, and 15 bases lay between the germline ends.

V usage is TRBV7-6 and J usage is TRBJ2-7, with 8 bases fitting TRBD2. The CDR3 is made up of 15 amino acids. Germline lookup yields CDR1 SGHVS and CDR2 FNYEAQ. With 1 base clipped from V and 4 bases from J, the junction kept 6 bases outside the gene matches. CDR3 in amino acids: CASSLDPGGPYEQYF. In DNA, the CDR3 is TGTGCCAGCAGCTTAGATCCGGGAGGGCCATACGAGCAGTACTTC.

The genes are TRBV4-2 and TRBJ2-7, with D unclear. From germline, CDR1 is LGHNA and CDR2 YNFKEQ. Trimming shortened V by 1 base and J by 9 bases, and 16 bases separated the two germline ends. The CDR3 has 14 residues. The CDR3 nucleotides are TGTGCCAGCAGCCAAGTACGGGCTTATTTGGTGCAGTACTTC. Residues: CASSQVRAYLVQYF.

This chain uses TRBV27 with TRBJ1-1; 10 bases fit TRBD1. CDR3 size: 14 residues. Germline V gene lookup returns CDR1 MNHEY and CDR2 SMNVEV (reference sequence). V gave up 4 bases and J gave up 4 bases; unmatched junction bases: 3. CDR3 sequence: CASSYGQGVTEAFF. The DNA for the CDR3 is TGTGCCAGCAGTTACGGACAGGGGGTCACTGAAGCTTTCTTT.

The V gene is TRBV6-1, the J gene TRBJ1-5; D gene uncertain. The germline CDR1 and CDR2 sequences are MNHNS and SASEGT. The V end was cut by 0 bases, the J end by 7 bases, with 7 bases between. This CDR3 has 13 amino acids. CDR3 amino acids: CASSEAGKQPQHF. In DNA, the CDR3 is TGTGCCAGCAGTGAAGCCGGGAAGCAGCCCCAGCATTTT.